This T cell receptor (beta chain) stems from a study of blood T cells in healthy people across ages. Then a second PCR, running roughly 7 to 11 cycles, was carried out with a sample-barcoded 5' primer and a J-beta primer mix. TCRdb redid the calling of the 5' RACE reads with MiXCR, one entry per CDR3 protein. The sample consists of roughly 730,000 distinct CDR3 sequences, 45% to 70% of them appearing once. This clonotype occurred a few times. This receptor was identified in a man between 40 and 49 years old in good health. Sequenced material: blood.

The CDR3 here is CASSQDWTTSTDTQYF. For the CDR3, the DNA is TGTGCCAGCAGCCAAGATTGGACCACTAGCACAGATACGCAGTATTTT. The rearrangement links TRBV3-1 to TRBJ2-3; D call uncertain. CDR3 size: 16 residues. The ends were cut back, 0 bases at V and 0 bases at J, with 10 bases in the middle. Looked up from germline, CDR1 is LGHDT and CDR2 is YNNKEL (reference sequence).